This record covers a single TCR beta chain. This specimen belongs to a study of blood T cell repertoires in COVID-19. Sequencing used immunoSEQ multiplex PCR; TCRdb keeps in-frame clones, though not all of them. The data hold 430,000 or so clones, with around 90% observed a single time. Enrolment of Seattle patients took place during active infection, and they were followed longitudinally. Sequencing was performed on peripheral blood. The sequence derives from a man between 18 and 29 years old with COVID-19, enrolled during active disease.

The CDR3 DNA is TGTGCCAGCAGCCTACGGGGTGGACAGGGGGGCCACGAGCAGTACTTC. Translated, it gives CASSLRGGQGGHEQYF. The gene calls are TRBV14 and TRBJ2-7; 10 nucleotides match TRBD1. The trim removed 4 bases at V and 5 bases at J, leaving 11 bases unmatched. Germline V CDR1 and CDR2: SGHDN, FVKESK. The length of the CDR3 is 16 residues.